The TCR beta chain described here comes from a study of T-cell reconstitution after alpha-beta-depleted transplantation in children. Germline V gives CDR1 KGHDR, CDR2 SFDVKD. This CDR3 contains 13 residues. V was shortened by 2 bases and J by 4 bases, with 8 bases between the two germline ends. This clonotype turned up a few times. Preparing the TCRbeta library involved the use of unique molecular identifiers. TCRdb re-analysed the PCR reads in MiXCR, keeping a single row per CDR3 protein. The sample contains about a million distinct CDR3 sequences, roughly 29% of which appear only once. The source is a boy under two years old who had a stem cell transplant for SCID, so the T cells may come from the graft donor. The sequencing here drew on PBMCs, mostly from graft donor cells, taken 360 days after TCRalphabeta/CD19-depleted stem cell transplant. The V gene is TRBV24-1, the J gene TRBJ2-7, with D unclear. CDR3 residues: CATSDWGLYEQYF. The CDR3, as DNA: TGTGCCACCAGTGATTGGGGTTTGTACGAGCAGTACTTC.